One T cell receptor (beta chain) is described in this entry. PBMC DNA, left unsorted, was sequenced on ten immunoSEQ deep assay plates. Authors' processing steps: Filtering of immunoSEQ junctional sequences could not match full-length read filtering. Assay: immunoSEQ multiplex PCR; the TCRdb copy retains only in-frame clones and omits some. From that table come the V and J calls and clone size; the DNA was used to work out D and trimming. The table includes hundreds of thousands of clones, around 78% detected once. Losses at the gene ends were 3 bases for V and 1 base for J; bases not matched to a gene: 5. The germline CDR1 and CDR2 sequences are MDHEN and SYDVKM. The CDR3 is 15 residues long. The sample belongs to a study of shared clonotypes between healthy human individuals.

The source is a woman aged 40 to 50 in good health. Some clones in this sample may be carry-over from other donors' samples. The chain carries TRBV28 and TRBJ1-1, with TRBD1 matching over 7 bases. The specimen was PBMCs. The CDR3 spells CASSFPGTANTEAFF. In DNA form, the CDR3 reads TGTGCCAGCAGTTTCCCCGGGACAGCGAACACTGAAGCTTTCTTT.